Each of the 5 T cell receptor beta chains below was sequenced from the same sample in a study of T cell responses to AZD1222 COVID-19 vaccine (dated by TCRdb to the early 2020s). The library came from the immunoSEQ multiplex PCR assay. The source is immuneACCESS, and TCRdb retained only in-frame sequences with V and J called. Part of the clones is not carried over; for the studies checked, unresolved V genes explain less than half of this, and the remainder is unexplained. Counted in this sample were some 120,000 clones; about 90% of them appeared once. 4.4% of the sample goes to the ten largest clones. Per the publication, the time point label means: baseline before first vaccination. The treatment or condition label here, explained by the study, means: meningococcal conjugate vaccine given as trial control. This sample comprised peripheral blood, obtained on day 0 of MenACWY control vaccination. The receptors were sampled from an adult in good health.

The genes are TRBV12-5 and TRBJ1-2, with D perhaps TRBD1 (5 bases). V lost 0 bases to trimming and J lost 6 bases, with 20 bases between them. The germline gives CDR1 LGHNT, CDR2 FRNRAP. This CDR3 contains 17 residues. CDR3 loop: CASGLVVGAGNLNGYTF. As DNA, the CDR3 is TGTGCTAGTGGTTTGGTTGTTGGGGCAGGGAATCTAAATGGCTACACCTTC.

The CDR3 nucleotides are TGTGCCGGCGCAGGGAGCGGAAACACCATATATTTT. It translates to CAGAGSGNTIYF. The chain uses TRBV2 and TRBJ1-3; a weak D match, TRBD1 (5 bases). The CDR3 runs 12 residues. Germline-derived CDR1 and CDR2 are SNHLY and FYNNEI. Trimming took 11 bases from V and 4 from J, leaving 12 bases between them.

This sequence joins TRBV11-2 and TRBJ1-1; D is uncertain. The V gene's germline CDR1 is SGHAT and CDR2 FQNNGV. This CDR3 contains 16 residues. The V end was cut by 0 bases, the J end by 2 bases, with 13 bases between. CDR3 sequence reads: CASSLDLGRINTEAFF. DNA for the CDR3: TGTGCCAGCAGCTTAGATCTGGGCAGGATAAACACTGAAGCTTTCTTT.

The rearrangement uses TRBV9 and TRBJ1-2, with D maybe TRBD1 (6 bases). V lost 4 bases and J 8 bases, leaving 21 bases between the germline ends. The length of the CDR3 is 15 residues. CDR1 and CDR2 (germline): SGDLS, YYNGEE. CDR3 amino acids: CASSIQQGRTEGYTF. The CDR3 DNA reads TGTGCCAGCAGCATCCAACAGGGTCGGACGGAGGGCTACACCTTC.

This clone was recorded once. The rearrangement links TRBV18 to TRBJ1-6, with a possible D match to TRBD1 (5 bases). V lost 3 bases and J 0 bases, leaving 15 bases between the germline ends. The CDR3 has 18 amino acids. Germline V gene data show CDR1 as KGHSH and CDR2 as LQKENI. The DNA for the CDR3 is TGTGCCAGCTCACCCTGGACACCCGGAAGCTCCTATAATTCACCCCTCCACTTT. Amino acid sequence: CASSPWTPGSSYNSPLHF.